Each of the 20 T cell receptor beta chains below was sequenced from the same sample in a study of human T cells and chemical hapten exposure. The sample's time point: healthy volunteer bleed at 6 weeks. Whole blood, unfractionated, served as the material for total RNA extraction. TCRdb recomputed calls from the RACE reads with MiXCR, one row per CDR3 protein. The repertoire has some 40,000 distinct CDR3 sequences, 3.7% of them found once; the top ten carry about 5.6%. Sequencing was carried out using whole blood. The receptors shown here come from a human donor in good health. Some clones in this sample may be carry-over from other donors' samples.

The sample holds many counts of this clonotype. This chain joins TRBV12-3 or TRBV12-4 and TRBJ2-4; a weak D match, TRBD1 (5 bases). CDR3 size: 14 residues. V was shortened by 5 bases and J by 8 bases, with 16 bases between the two germline ends. The CDR3 here is CASSPVWGQDIQYF. CDR3 sequence (DNA): TGTGCCAGCAGTCCCGTGTGGGGCCAGGACATTCAGTACTTC.

This clonotype was found many times. V and J are TRBV6-5 and TRBJ1-5, with D unresolved. The CDR3 totals 13 residues. Germline CDR1 and CDR2: MNHEY and SVGAGI. Between the trimmed V and J ends, which lost 2 bases and 2 bases, there was a span of 4 bases. DNA of the CDR3: TGTGCCAGCAGTTACGGCCGCAATCAGCCCCAGCATTTT. It translates to CASSYGRNQPQHF.

This clonotype occurred a few times. The gene calls are TRBV12-3 or TRBV12-4 and TRBJ1-6; 8 bases line up with TRBD1. The CDR3 loop spans 15 amino acids. The trim removed 5 bases at V and 6 bases at J, leaving 6 bases unmatched. The DNA of the CDR3 is TGTGCCAGCAGTCCACGGGACAGGAGTAATTCACCCCTCCACTTT. Its translation: CASSPRDRSNSPLHF.

In its sample, this clonotype was seen many times. The rearrangement links TRBV10-3 to TRBJ2-1; D unclear. CDR3 length equals 13 residues. The germline gives CDR1 ENHRY, CDR2 SYGVKD. Trimming pared 6 bases from V and 7 bases from J, leaving 13 bases between. CDR3 bases: TGTGCCATCAGACCCCCCGTAGAGAATGAGCAGTTCTTC. Translation: CAIRPPVENEQFF.

This clonotype came up many times. This chain links TRBV24-1 with TRBJ2-7; 10 positions match TRBD1. The germline CDR1 and CDR2 sequences are KGHDR and SFDVKD. CDR3 length: 13 amino acids. The V segment lost 10 bases and the J segment 6 bases; nucleotides outside the gene matches: 8. DNA of the CDR3: TGTGCCACGAGAAGCCGGGACAGGGGCGAGCAGTACTTC. This sequence encodes CATRSRDRGEQYF.

This sequence joins TRBV28 and TRBJ1-1, with D uncertain. The ends were cut back, 10 bases at V and 5 bases at J, with 20 bases in the middle. This CDR3 region has 14 residues. Germline CDR1 MDHEN, CDR2 SYDVKM. The CDR3 spells CATYRAPKRTEAFF. The CDR3 DNA reads TGTGCCACCTACCGGGCCCCAAAGAGGACTGAAGCTTTCTTT.

There are many counts of this clonotype. V and J are TRBV5-1 and TRBJ2-7; 9 bases line up with TRBD1. Germline CDR1 SGHRS, CDR2 YFSETQ. The CDR3 loop spans 15 amino acids. V shed 4 bases and J 3 bases; nucleotides not matched to a gene: 8. The CDR3 DNA follows: TGCGCCAGCAGCCGGACAGGGGCAAGGGACTACGAGCAGTACTTC. Protein sequence: CASSRTGARDYEQYF.

In this sample, this clonotype turned up a few times. The chain carries TRBV27 and TRBJ1-6, with D hard to call. The CDR3 consists of 14 residues. Per the germline V gene, CDR1 is MNHEY and CDR2 is SMNVEV (reference sequence). V gave up 1 base and J gave up 7 bases, with 8 bases separating them. CDR3 in amino acids: CASSLLGRNSPLHF. CDR3 bases: TGTGCCAGCAGTTTATTGGGCAGAAATTCACCCCTCCACTTT.

The genes are TRBV28 and TRBJ2-7; D unresolved. Between the trimmed V and J ends, which lost 2 bases and 6 bases, there was a span of 14 bases. Germline CDR1 MDHEN, CDR2 SYDVKM. The CDR3 contains 14 residues. The CDR3 coding sequence is TGTGCCAGCAGTTTAGGTAGGGCAGGCGGCGAGCAGTACTTC. This sequence encodes CASSLGRAGGEQYF. The full variable domain, completed using reference TRBV28 and TRBJ2-7, is DVKVTQSSRYLVKRTGEKVFLECVQDMDHENMFWYRQDPGLGLRLIYFSYDVKMKEKGDIPEGYSVSREKKERFSLILESASTNQTSMYLCASSLGRAGGEQYFGPGTRLTVT.

This clonotype was picked up a small number of times. The genes are TRBV7-9 and TRBJ2-3; D is unresolved. The length of the CDR3 is 12 residues. Trimming pared 1 base from V and 8 bases from J, leaving 7 bases between. Germline V gene sequence: CDR1 SEHNR, CDR2 FQNEAQ (reference sequence). The CDR3, as DNA: TGTGCCAGCAGCTTAGACGGAATTACGCAGTATTTT. This encodes CASSLDGITQYF.

This clonotype has ten or more counts. The V call is TRBV28, the J call TRBJ2-7; a possible D gene is TRBD1 (5 bases). Germline V CDR1 and CDR2: MDHEN, SYDVKM. V lost 2 bases and J lost 1, with 12 bases in between. The CDR3 sequence is 15 residues long. Here the CDR3 DNA reads TGTGCCAGCAGTTTAAGGGGTAGCTGGTCCTACGAGCAGTACTTC. It is translated as CASSLRGSWSYEQYF.

This clonotype was seen ten or more times. The chain has TRBV12-3 or TRBV12-4 and TRBJ2-7, with D possibly matching TRBD1 (6 bases). The germline V and J ends were trimmed by 6 bases and 2 bases, with 14 bases remaining between them. The CDR3 has 14 amino acids. The CDR3 DNA reads TGTGCCAGCAGCCATGAATACAGGGCCTACGAGCAGTACTTC. Amino acids: CASSHEYRAYEQYF.

This clonotype was seen at least ten times. This chain connects TRBV12-3 or TRBV12-4 to TRBJ1-5, with a tentative D call TRBD1 (5 bases). This CDR3 contains 14 residues. Trimming took 4 bases from V and 7 from J, leaving 14 bases between them. The CDR3 protein is CASSSRAFGQPQHF. The DNA of the CDR3 is TGTGCCAGCAGTTCCAGGGCTTTCGGGCAGCCCCAGCATTTT.

This clonotype came up a few times. V and J are TRBV25-1 and TRBJ2-7; TRBD1 matches at 11 bases. V was pared by 5 bases and J by 6 bases, with 6 bases of the junction left unmatched. CDR3 length: 14 amino acids. Germline V lookup: CDR1 MGHDK, CDR2 SYGVNS. CDR3 residues: CASSPRTGGAEQYF. CDR3 DNA sequence: TGTGCCAGCAGTCCGCGGACAGGGGGCGCCGAGCAGTACTTC.

This clonotype was observed many times. The chain carries TRBV27 and TRBJ2-5; no clear D. This CDR3 is built from 15 residues. Looked up from germline, CDR1 is MNHEY and CDR2 is SMNVEV (reference sequence). V was clipped by 2 bases and J by 3 bases, with 13 bases between them. The DNA for the CDR3 is TGTGCCAGCAGTTTAATTTCTAGTGGAGAAGAGACCCAGTACTTC. Its protein is CASSLISSGEETQYF.

The gene calls are TRBV10-3 and TRBJ2-7; maybe TRBD1 (6 bases). The CDR3 extends over 14 amino acids. Per germline, CDR1 ENHRY and CDR2 SYGVKD. Between the trimmed V and J ends, which lost 4 bases and 0 bases, there was a span of 10 bases. CDR3 in amino acids: CAISARTDSYEQYF. The DNA for the CDR3 is TGTGCCATCAGTGCGCGGACAGACTCCTACGAGCAGTACTTC.

This clonotype was picked up many times. This chain joins TRBV27 and TRBJ1-1; possible D gene TRBD1, 5 bases. This CDR3 comprises 15 residues. Deletions cut 3 bases from V and 5 bases from J, with 16 bases between. Per germline, CDR1 MNHEY and CDR2 SMNVEV (reference sequence). The CDR3 region has the DNA TGTGCCAGCAGTTTCCGTAGAGGGGCTTGGACTGAAGCTTTCTTT. This translates into CASSFRRGAWTEAFF.

Many counts were recorded for this clonotype. The chain couples TRBV4-1 to TRBJ1-2; 8 bases map to TRBD1. CDR1 is MGHRA and CDR2 is YSYEKL in the germline V gene. Trimming cost V 4 bases and J 3 bases; bases outside gene matches: 4. The CDR3 totals 14 residues. CDR3 protein: CASSPNRGDYGYTF. The CDR3 nucleotides are TGCGCCAGCAGCCCTAACAGGGGGGACTATGGCTACACCTTC.

At least ten counts were recorded for this clonotype. The chain links TRBV24-1 to TRBJ2-3, with TRBD2 identical over 9 bases. Germline CDR1 and CDR2: KGHDR and SFDVKD. The CDR3 is 16 residues long. Losses at the gene ends were 4 bases for V and 2 bases for J; bases not matched to a gene: 6. The CDR3 region is CATSDRTSDYTDTQYF. Here the CDR3 DNA reads TGTGCCACCAGTGACAGGACTAGCGACTACACAGATACGCAGTATTTT.

In its sample, this clonotype was seen many times. The genes are TRBV28 and TRBJ2-1, with D possibly matching TRBD2 (7 bases). The CDR3 length is 15 residues. The germline V and J ends were trimmed by 4 bases and 2 bases, with 12 bases remaining between them. Germline V gene data show CDR1 as MDHEN and CDR2 as SYDVKM. The CDR3 region has the DNA TGTGCCAGCAGTTCGGGGGGCTTAGCCTACAATGAGCAGTTCTTC. Residues: CASSSGGLAYNEQFF. Full variable domain (remainder filled in from reference TRBV28 and TRBJ2-1): DVKVTQSSRYLVKRTGEKVFLECVQDMDHENMFWYRQDPGLGLRLIYFSYDVKMKEKGDIPEGYSVSREKKERFSLILESASTNQTSMYLCASSSGGLAYNEQFFGPGTRLTVL.